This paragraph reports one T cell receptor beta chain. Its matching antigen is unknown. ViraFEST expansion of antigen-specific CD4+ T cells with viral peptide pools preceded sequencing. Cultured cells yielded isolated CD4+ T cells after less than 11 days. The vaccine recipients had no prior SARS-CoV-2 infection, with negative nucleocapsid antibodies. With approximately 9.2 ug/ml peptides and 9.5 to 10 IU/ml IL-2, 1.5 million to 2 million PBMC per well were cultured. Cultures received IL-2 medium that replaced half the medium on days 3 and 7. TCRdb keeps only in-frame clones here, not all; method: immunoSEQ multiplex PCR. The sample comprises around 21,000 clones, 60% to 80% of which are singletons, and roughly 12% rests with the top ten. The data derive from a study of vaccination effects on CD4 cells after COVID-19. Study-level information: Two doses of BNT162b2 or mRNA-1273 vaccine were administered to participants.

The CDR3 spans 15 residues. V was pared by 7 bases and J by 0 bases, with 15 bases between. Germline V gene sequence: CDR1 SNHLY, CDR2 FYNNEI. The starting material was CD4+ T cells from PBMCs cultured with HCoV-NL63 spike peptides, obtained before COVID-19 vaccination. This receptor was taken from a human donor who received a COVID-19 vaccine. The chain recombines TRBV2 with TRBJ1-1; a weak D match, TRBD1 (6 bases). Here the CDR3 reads CASTEDRPMNTEAFF. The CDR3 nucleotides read TGTGCCAGCACCGAGGACAGACCAATGAACACTGAAGCTTTCTTT.